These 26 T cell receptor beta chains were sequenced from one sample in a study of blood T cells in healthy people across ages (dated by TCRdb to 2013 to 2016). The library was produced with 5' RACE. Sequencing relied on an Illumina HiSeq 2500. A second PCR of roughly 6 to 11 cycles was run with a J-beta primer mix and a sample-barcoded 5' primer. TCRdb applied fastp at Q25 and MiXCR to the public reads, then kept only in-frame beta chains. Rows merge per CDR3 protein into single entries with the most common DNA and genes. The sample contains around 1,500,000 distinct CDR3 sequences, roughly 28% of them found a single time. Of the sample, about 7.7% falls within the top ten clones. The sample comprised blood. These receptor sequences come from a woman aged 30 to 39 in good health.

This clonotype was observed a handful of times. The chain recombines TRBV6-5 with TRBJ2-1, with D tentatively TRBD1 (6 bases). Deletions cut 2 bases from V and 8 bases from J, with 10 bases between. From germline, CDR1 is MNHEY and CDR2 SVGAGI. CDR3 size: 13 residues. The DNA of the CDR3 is TGTGCCAGCAGTTACGCGAGGGGGTATGAGCAGTTCTTC. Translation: CASSYARGYEQFF.

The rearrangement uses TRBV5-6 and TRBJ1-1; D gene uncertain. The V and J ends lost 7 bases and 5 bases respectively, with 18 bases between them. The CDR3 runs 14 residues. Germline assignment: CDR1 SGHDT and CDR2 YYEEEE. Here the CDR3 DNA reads TGTGCCAGCCTCATGGGATCGGGTGAAACTGAAGCTTTCTTT. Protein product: CASLMGSGETEAFF.

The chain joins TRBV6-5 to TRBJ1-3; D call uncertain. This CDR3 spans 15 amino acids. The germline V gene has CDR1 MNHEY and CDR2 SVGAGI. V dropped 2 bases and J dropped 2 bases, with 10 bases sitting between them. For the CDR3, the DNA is TGTGCCAGCAGTTACGACGGGTCTACTGGAAACACCATATATTTT. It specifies CASSYDGSTGNTIYF.

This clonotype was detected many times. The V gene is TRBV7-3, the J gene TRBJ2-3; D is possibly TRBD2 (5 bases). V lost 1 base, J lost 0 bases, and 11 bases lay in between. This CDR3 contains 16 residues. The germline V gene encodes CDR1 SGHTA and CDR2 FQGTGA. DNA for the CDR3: TGTGCCAGCAGCTTAATAGGCAGCGGTAGCACAGATACGCAGTATTTT. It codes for CASSLIGSGSTDTQYF.

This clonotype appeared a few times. CDR3 sequence (DNA): TGCAGTGCTAGCTCCGCGGTCCCTCAGTTCTTC. It translates to CSASSAVPQFF. The V and J genes are TRBV20-1 and TRBJ2-1; D not certain. Per the germline V gene, CDR1 is DFQATT and CDR2 is SNEGSKA (reference sequence). Trimming removed 3 bases at V and 13 bases at J, with 13 bases between. This CDR3 is 11 amino acids long.

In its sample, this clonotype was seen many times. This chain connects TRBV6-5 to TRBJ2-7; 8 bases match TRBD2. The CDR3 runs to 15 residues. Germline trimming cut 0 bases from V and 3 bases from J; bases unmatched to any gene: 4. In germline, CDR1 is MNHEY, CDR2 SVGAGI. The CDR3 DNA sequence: TGTGCCAGCAGTTACTCGCCGGGAGGGATCTACGAGCAGTACTTC. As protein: CASSYSPGGIYEQYF.

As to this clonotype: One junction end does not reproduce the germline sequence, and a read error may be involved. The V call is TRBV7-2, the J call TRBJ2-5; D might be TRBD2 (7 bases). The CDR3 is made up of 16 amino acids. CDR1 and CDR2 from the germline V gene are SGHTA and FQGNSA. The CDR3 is CASSKGGAKIPYEQDF. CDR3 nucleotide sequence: TGTGCCAGCAGCAAGGGGGGGGCCAAGATCCCCTACGAGCAGGACTTC.

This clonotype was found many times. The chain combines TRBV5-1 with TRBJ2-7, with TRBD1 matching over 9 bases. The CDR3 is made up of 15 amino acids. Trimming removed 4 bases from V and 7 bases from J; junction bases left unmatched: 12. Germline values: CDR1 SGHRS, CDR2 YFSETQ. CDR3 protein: CASSPQDRGGLEQYF. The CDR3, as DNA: TGCGCCAGCAGCCCGCAGGACAGGGGAGGGTTGGAGCAGTACTTC.

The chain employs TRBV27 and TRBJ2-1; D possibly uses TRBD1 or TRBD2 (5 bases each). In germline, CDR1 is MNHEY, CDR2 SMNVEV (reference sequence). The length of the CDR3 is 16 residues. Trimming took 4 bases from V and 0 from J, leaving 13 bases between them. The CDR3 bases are TGTGCCAGCAGTTCGGGACGACGTTCCTCCTACAATGAGCAGTTCTTC. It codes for CASSSGRRSSYNEQFF.

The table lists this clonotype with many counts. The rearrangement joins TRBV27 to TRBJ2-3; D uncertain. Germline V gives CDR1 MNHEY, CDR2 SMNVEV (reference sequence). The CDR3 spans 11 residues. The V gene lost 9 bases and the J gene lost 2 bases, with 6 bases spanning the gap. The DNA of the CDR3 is TGTGCCAGTATAGACACAGATACGCAGTATTTT. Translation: CASIDTDTQYF.

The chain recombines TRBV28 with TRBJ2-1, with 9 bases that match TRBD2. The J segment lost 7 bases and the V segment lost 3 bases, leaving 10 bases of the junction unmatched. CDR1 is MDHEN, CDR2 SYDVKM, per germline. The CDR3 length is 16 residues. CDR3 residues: CASSLVGGGAQNEQFF. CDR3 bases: TGTGCCAGCAGTTTGGTCGGCGGGGGGGCGCAGAATGAGCAGTTCTTC.

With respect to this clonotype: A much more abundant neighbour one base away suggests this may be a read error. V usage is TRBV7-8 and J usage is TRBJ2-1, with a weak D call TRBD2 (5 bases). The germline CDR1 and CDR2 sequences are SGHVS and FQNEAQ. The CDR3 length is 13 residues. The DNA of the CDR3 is TGTGCCAGCAGCCCTTGGACTGTTAATGCGCAGTTCTTC. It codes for CASSPWTVNAQFF. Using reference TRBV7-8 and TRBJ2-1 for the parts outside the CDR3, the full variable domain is GAGVSQSPRYKVAKRGQDVALRCDPISGHVSLFWYQQALGQGPEFLTYFQNEAQLDKSGLPSDRFFAERPEGSVSTLKIQRTQQEDSAVYLCASSPWTVNAQFFGPGTRLTVL.

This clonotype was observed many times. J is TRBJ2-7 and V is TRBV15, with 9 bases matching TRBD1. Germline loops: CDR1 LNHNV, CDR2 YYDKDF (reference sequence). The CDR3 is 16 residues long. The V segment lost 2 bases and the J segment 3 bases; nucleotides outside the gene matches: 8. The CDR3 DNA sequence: TGTGCCACCAGCAGACCAGGACAGGGGACAAACTACGAGCAGTACTTC. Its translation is CATSRPGQGTNYEQYF.

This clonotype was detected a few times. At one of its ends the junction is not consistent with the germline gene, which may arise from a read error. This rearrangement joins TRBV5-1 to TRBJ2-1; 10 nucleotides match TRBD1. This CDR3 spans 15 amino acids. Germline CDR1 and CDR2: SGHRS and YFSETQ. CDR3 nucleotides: TGTGCCAGCAGTCTAGGACAGGGGGTGCAAGAGACCCAGTTCTTC. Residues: CASSLGQGVQETQFF.

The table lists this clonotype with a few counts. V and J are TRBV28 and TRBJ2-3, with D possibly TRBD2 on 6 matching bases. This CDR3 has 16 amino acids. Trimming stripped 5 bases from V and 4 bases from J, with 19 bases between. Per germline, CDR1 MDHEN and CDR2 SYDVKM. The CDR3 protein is CASSSVPGGTPDTQYF. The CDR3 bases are TGTGCCAGCAGTAGCGTGCCTGGGGGGACCCCAGATACGCAGTATTTT.

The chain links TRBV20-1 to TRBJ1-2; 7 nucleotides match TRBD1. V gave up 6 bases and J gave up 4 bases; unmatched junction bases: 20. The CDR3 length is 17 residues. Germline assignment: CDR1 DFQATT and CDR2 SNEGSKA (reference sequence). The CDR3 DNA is TGCAGTGCCATGGAAGGGACAGCCGATATGAATGGCTATGGCTACACCTTC. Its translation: CSAMEGTADMNGYGYTF.

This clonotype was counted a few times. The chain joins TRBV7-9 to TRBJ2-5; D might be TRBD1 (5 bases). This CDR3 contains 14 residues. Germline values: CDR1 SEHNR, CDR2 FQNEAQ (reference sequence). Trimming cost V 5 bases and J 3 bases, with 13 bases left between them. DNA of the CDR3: TGTGCCAGCAGCCTAGGGGTAGTTAAAGAGACCCAGTACTTC. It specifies CASSLGVVKETQYF.

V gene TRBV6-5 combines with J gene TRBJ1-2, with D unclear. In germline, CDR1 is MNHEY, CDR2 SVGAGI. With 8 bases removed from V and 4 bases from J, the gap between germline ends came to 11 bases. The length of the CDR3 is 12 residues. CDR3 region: CASADKPYGYTF. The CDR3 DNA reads TGTGCCAGCGCCGACAAGCCCTATGGCTACACCTTC.

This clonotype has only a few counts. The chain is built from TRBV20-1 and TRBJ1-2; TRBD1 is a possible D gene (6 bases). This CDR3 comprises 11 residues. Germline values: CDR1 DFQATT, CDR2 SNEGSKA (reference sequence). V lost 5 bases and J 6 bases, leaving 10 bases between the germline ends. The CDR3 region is CSAFRTDGYTF. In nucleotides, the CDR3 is TGCAGTGCTTTCCGGACAGATGGCTACACCTTC.

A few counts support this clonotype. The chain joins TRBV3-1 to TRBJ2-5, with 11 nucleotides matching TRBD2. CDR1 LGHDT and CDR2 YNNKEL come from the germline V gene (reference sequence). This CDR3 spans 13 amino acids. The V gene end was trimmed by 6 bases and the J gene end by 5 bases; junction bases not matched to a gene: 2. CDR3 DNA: TGTGCCAGCAGACCTAGCGGGAGGGAGACCCAGTACTTC. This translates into CASRPSGRETQYF.

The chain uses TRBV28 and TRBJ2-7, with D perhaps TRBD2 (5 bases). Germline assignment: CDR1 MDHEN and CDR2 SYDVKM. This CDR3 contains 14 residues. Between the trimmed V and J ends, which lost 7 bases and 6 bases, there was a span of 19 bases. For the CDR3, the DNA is TGTGCCAGCATAGAGAACCGAGGGATCTCCGAGCAGTACTTC. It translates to CASIENRGISEQYF.

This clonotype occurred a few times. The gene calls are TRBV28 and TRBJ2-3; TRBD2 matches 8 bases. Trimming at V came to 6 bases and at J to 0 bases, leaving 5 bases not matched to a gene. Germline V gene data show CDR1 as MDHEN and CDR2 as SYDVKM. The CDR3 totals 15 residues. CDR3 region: CASRSSGPSTDTQYF. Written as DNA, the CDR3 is TGTGCCAGCAGGTCTAGCGGGCCGAGCACAGATACGCAGTATTTT. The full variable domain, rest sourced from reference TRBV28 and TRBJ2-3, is DVKVTQSSRYLVKRTGEKVFLECVQDMDHENMFWYRQDPGLGLRLIYFSYDVKMKEKGDIPEGYSVSREKKERFSLILESASTNQTSMYLCASRSSGPSTDTQYFGPGTRLTVL.

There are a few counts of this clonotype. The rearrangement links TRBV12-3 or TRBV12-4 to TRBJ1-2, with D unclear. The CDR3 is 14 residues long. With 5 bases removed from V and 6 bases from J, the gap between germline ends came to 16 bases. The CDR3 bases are TGTGCCAGCAGTGACTCACAGAGCCGGCATGGCTACACCTTC. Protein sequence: CASSDSQSRHGYTF.

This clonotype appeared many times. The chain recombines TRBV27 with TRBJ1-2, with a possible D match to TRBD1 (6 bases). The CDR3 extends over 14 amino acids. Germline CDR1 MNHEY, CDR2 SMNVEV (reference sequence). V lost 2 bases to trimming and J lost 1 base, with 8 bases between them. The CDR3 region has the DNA TGTGCCAGCAGTTTAGACAGGTTTAACTATGGCTACACCTTC. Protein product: CASSLDRFNYGYTF.

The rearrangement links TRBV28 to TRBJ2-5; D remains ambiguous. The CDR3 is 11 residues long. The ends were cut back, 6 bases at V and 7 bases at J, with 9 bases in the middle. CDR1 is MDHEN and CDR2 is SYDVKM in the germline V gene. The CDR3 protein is CASRAEGTQYF. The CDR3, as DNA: TGTGCCAGCAGGGCGGAAGGGACCCAGTACTTC.

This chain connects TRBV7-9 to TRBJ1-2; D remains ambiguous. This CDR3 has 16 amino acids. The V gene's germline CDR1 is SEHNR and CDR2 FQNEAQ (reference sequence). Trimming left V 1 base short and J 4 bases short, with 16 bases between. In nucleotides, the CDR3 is TGTGCCAGCAGCTTAGAGGTCCGGAGGGATTCCTATGGCTACACCTTC. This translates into CASSLEVRRDSYGYTF.